The 7 T cell receptor beta chains below come from one sample, sequenced in a study of control samples from healthy donors and cancer patients. Profiling relied on immunoSEQ multiplex PCR, and the TCRdb table lists in-frame clones only, not all of them. The sample lists 65,000 to 95,000 clones; more than 70% were seen once. The sequenced material came from blood. These receptors originate from a man in his fifties or sixties in good health.

The chain joins TRBV4-1 to TRBJ1-1, with D possibly TRBD1 on 5 matching bases. The CDR3 is 14 residues long. Germline-derived CDR1 and CDR2 are MGHRA and YSYEKL. V lost 2 bases and J lost 7, with 14 bases in between. In DNA form, the CDR3 reads TGCGCCAGCAGCCAAAACCGGTTCGGGGGTGAAGCTTTCTTT. It codes for CASSQNRFGGEAFF.

The rearrangement links TRBV20-1 to TRBJ1-1; 8 bases agree with TRBD1. Trimming removed 3 bases from V and 7 bases from J; junction bases left unmatched: 7. Per germline, CDR1 DFQATT and CDR2 SNEGSKA (reference sequence). The CDR3 loop spans 13 amino acids. CDR3 sequence: CSASLAGGFEAFF. The DNA of the CDR3 is TGCAGTGCTAGTTTGGCAGGGGGCTTTGAAGCTTTCTTT.

This clone appeared a few times. V usage is TRBV2 and J usage is TRBJ2-2; no firm D call. CDR1 SNHLY and CDR2 FYNNEI come from the germline V gene. The CDR3 covers 14 residues. Trimming took off 8 bases at V and 1 base at J, with 11 bases between the two ends. CDR3 nucleotide sequence: TGTGCCAGCCGCCAGCTGCTGAACACCGGGGAGCTGTTTTTT. Amino acid sequence: CASRQLLNTGELFF.

Here the CDR3 DNA reads TGTGCCAGTAATCCGGGACTAGCGTACGAGACCCAGTACTTC. This translates into CASNPGLAYETQYF. V is TRBV6-5 and J is TRBJ2-5; TRBD2 aligns across 10 bases. The CDR3 is made up of 14 amino acids. J lost 5 bases, V lost 9 bases, and 9 bases had no gene match. Germline values: CDR1 MNHEY, CDR2 SVGAGI.

The chain links TRBV7-9 to TRBJ2-3, with 7 positions matching TRBD2. The CDR3 runs 17 residues. Losses at the gene ends were 0 bases for V and 2 bases for J; bases not matched to a gene: 8. Germline CDR1 is SEHNR and CDR2 is FQNEAQ (reference sequence). The CDR3 spells CASSLARLAADTDTQYF. In DNA form, the CDR3 reads TGTGCCAGCAGCTTAGCGCGGCTAGCGGCTGACACAGATACGCAGTATTTT.

CDR3 nucleotides: TGCAGCGTTGAGCAGGGGGCGATGGGAGAGACCCAGTACTTC. Translated: CSVEQGAMGETQYF. This chain connects TRBV29-1 to TRBJ2-5; 8 nucleotides line up with TRBD1. Trimming took 3 bases from V and 4 from J; bases not matched to a gene: 7. The germline V gene encodes CDR1 SQVTM and CDR2 ANQGSEA. This CDR3 region has 14 residues.

V is TRBV4-1 and J is TRBJ1-2; D is undetermined. From germline, CDR1 is MGHRA and CDR2 YSYEKL. The V end lost 0 bases, the J end lost 4 bases, and 9 bases lay between the germline ends. CDR3 length: 14 residues. CDR3 in amino acids: CASSQEGRAYGYTF. In DNA, the CDR3 is TGCGCCAGCAGCCAAGAGGGGAGGGCCTATGGCTACACCTTC.